The clone carrying this TCR beta chain was found a few times. The CDR3 regions of TCR beta were amplified from RNA transcripts. In the first-round RT-PCR of the TCR CDR3, the HTBI primer set was used. TCRdb itself ran the multiplex PCR reads through MiXCR, one entry per CDR3 protein. In the table there are around 380,000 distinct CDR3 sequences, roughly 14% of which are singletons. Germline V gene lookup returns CDR1 KGHSH and CDR2 LQKENI. The CDR3 loop spans 14 amino acids. Trimming at V came to 4 bases and at J to 7 bases, leaving 7 bases not matched to a gene. This specimen comes from a study of T cells in Graves' hyperthyroidism and ophthalmopathy.

Material for sequencing was blood. This rearrangement joins TRBV18 to TRBJ1-5; TRBD1 aligns across 7 bases. This clonotype was obtained from a young man with Graves' hyperthyroidism that later progressed to Graves' ophthalmopathy. CDR3: CASSLTGVGQPQHF. CDR3 sequence (DNA): TGTGCCAGCTCACTTACAGGGGTCGGGCAGCCCCAGCATTTT.